This T cell receptor (beta chain) was found in a study of blood T cell repertoires in COVID-19. Study as a whole: Acute-phase and convalescent COVID-19 samples originated in the United States, Italy and Spain.

Germline V CDR1 and CDR2: KGHDR, SFDVKD. The CDR3 runs to 15 residues. The V gene end was trimmed by 10 bases and the J gene end by 2 bases; junction bases not matched to a gene: 11. Assay: immunoSEQ multiplex PCR; the TCRdb copy retains only in-frame clones and omits some. The data hold 89,000 or so clones, with 89% observed a single time. This chain links TRBV24-1 with TRBJ2-3; 7 bases match TRBD1. The receptor was derived from a man in his fifties or sixties with COVID-19, enrolled during active disease. The specimen was peripheral blood. CDR3 residues: CATSTGDRATDTQYF. The CDR3 DNA reads as TGTGCCACTTCTACAGGGGATCGGGCCACAGATACGCAGTATTTT.